A selection of T cell receptor beta chains follows, all from one sample in a study of cytomegalovirus exposure and HLA in healthy donors. TCRdb keeps only in-frame clones here, not all; method: immunoSEQ multiplex PCR. Altogether 85,000 to 120,000 clones are present, about 71% being singletons, with the ten largest covering 0.65% to 0.85%. Sequencing was performed on PBMCs. The receptor source for this set is a boy between 10 and 17 years old in good health and CMV-seronegative. CDR3s include the opening cysteine and the closing phenylalanine or tryptophan.

TRBV12-5	TRBJ2-7	CASGLFRDEQYF
TRBV18	TRBJ2-5	CASSPGLYRAQETQYF
TRBV4-1	TRBJ2-5	CASSALAGETQYF
TRBV9	TRBJ2-7	CASSAGTAEQYF
TRBV27	TRBJ2-6	CASSVRGQWTNVLTF
TRBV27	TRBJ1-2	CASWTGALGYTF
TRBV7-8	TRBJ1-6	CASSITGGTSPLHF
TRBV10-3	TRBJ1-2	CAISEDRGYGYTF
TRBV30	TRBJ2-3	CAWRLAGGPKDTQYF
TRBV27	TRBJ1-1	CASSLGGGWTEAFF
TRBV7-2	TRBJ2-7	CASSSPPLSSYEQYF
TRBV29-1	TRBJ1-2	CSVPGWGRSGYTF
TRBV5-6	TRBJ2-3	CASTSDRVAAQYF
TRBV28	TRBJ1-6	CASSTQGASYNSPLHF
TRBV7-3	TRBJ2-3	CASSSSGADTQYF
TRBV28	TRBJ2-5	CASSSPQGMQETQYF
TRBV2	TRBJ2-7	CASSLTTGTSGRTFSYEQYF
TRBV27	TRBJ1-2	CASSLSFHGIQIYGYTF
TRBV28	TRBJ2-5	CASSSITAAVTQYF
TRBV7-9	TRBJ2-7	CASSPTSGIYEQYF
TRBV18	TRBJ2-3	CASSPGMGTDTQYF
TRBV15	TRBJ1-6	CATTSSYNSPLHF
TRBV7-8	TRBJ2-3	CASSLARGGTDTQYF
TRBV30	TRBJ1-5	CAWSAQENQPQHF
TRBV28	TRBJ1-5	CASSFVFRGNQPQHF
TRBV6-5	TRBJ2-7	CASSYGDTYEQYF
TRBV30	TRBJ2-1	CASPRKFSGYNEQFF
TRBV7-3	TRBJ1-1	CASKGTEAMSTEAFF
TRBV2	TRBJ1-5	CASKDSDQPQHF
TRBV11-1	TRBJ1-4	CASSKRGQNNEKLFF
TRBV28	TRBJ1-5	CASSLEGFQPQHF
TRBV2	.	CASRTKLQGSSYEQYF
TRBV5-8	TRBJ1-1	CASSSPFQGLAEAFF
TRBV14	TRBJ2-1	CASSQDGGSSYNEQFF
TRBV28	TRBJ1-2	CASSLVRVTNYGYTF
TRBV30	TRBJ1-1	CAWSPNYSTEAFF
TRBV19	TRBJ2-2	CASSTDRGLTGELFF
TRBV5-1	TRBJ2-7	CASSGGGSVEQYF
TRBV6-5	TRBJ1-2	CASSYSLEGAYGYTF
TRBV29-1	TRBJ2-1	CSVRSGLASNEQFF